A selection of T cell receptor beta chains follows, all from one sample in a study of T cell repertoires in ileal Crohn's disease. Using immunoSEQ multiplex PCR, the repertoire was profiled, and TCRdb retains in-frame clones only, with some absent. This sample's table has about 17 clones. The sequenced sample consisted of a sorted T cell subset from the ileum. These receptors were obtained from an adult with Crohn's disease. Both conserved end residues are part of each CDR3. D genes are given only for firm matches. A row's size may be missing; if present it is once, few, many or a size class.

d_gene	v_gene	abundance	j_gene	CDR3aa	CDR3nt
.	TRBV7-9	.	TRBJ2-5	CASSPSLGEKHQETQYF	TGTGCCAGCAGCCCCTCCCTTGGGGAGAAGCATCAAGAGACCCAGTACTTC
.	TRBV11-2	.	TRBJ2-6	CASSSRFKQQSRANVLTF	TGTGCCAGCAGCTCAAGATTCAAGCAACAAAGTCGGGCCAACGTCCTGACTTTC
.	TRBV29-1	.	TRBJ1-2	CSVFRGANYGYTF	TGCAGCGTATTCAGAGGGGCTAACTATGGCTACACCTTC
.	TRBV7-9	once	TRBJ1-1	CASSSMSLGTSLEAFF	TGTGCCAGCAGCTCGATGAGCCTGGGGACCTCCCTTGAAGCTTTCTTT
.	TRBV4-3	.	TRBJ1-3	CASSQRFGGRPGNTIYF	TGCGCCAGCAGCCAACGGTTCGGGGGGCGGCCTGGAAACACCATATATTTT
TRBD1	TRBV30	.	TRBJ1-2	CAWSVAGGYGYTF	TGTGCCTGGAGTGTTGCAGGGGGCTATGGCTACACCTTC
TRBD1	TRBV5-1	.	TRBJ2-7	CASSLRDRPYEQYF	TGCGCCAGCAGCCTCCGGGACAGACCCTACGAGCAGTACTTC
.	TRBV23-1	.	TRBJ2-6	CASSVLTQQSRANVLTF	TGCGCCAGCAGTGTTTTAACGCAACAAAGTCGGGCCAACGTCCTGACTTTC